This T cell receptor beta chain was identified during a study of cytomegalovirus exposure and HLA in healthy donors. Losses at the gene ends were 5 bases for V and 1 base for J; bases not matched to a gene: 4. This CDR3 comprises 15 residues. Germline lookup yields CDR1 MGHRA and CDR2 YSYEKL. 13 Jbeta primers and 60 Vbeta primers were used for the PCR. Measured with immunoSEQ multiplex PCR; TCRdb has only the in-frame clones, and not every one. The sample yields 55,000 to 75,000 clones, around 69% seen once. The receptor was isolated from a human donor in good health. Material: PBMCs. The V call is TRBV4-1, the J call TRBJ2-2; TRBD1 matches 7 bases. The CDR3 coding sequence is TGCGCCAGCAGCGACACAGGGGTGAACACCGGGGAGCTGTTTTTT. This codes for CASSDTGVNTGELFF.